A selection of T cell receptor beta chains follows, all from one sample in a study of cytomegalovirus exposure and HLA in healthy donors. Using immunoSEQ multiplex PCR, the repertoire was profiled, and TCRdb retains in-frame clones only, with some absent. The sample contains about 82,000 clones, over 80% of which appear only once. Source material: PBMCs. Receptors originate from a man aged 18 to 29 in good health and CMV-seronegative. The CDR3 runs from the conserved cysteine through the conserved F or W. A D gene is named only where the DNA matches it firmly.

>TRBJ1-1|NA|TRBV28
CASSWGLGAFF
TGTGCCAGCAGCTGGGGACTGGGTGCTTTCTTT
>TRBJ2-7|NA|TRBV27
CASSFAGREWNEQYF
TGTGCCAGCAGTTTCGCCGGCAGGGAATGGAACGAGCAGTACTTC
>TRBJ2-7|TRBD2|TRBV7-2
CASSLGPWTSASYEQYF
TGTGCCAGCAGCTTAGGTCCCTGGACTAGTGCATCCTACGAGCAGTACTTC
>TRBJ1-2|NA|TRBV30
CAWRDIFNYGYTF
TGTGCCTGGCGGGACATATTTAACTATGGCTACACCTTC
>TRBJ1-2|NA|TRBV6-1
CANLRDKPNYGYTF
TGTGCCAACCTACGGGACAAACCTAACTATGGCTACACCTTC
>TRBJ2-1|TRBD1|TRBV7-9
CASSDRDRRYNEQFF
TGTGCCAGCAGCGACCGGGACAGGCGGTACAATGAGCAGTTCTTC
>TRBJ2-7|TRBD2|TRBV15
CATSRELAGSYEQYF
TGTGCCACCAGCAGAGAACTAGCGGGGTCCTACGAGCAGTACTTC
>TRBJ2-1|TRBD2|TRBV6-5
CASSYRGTRPNEQFF
TGTGCCAGCAGTTACAGGGGGACTAGACCCAATGAGCAGTTCTTC
>TRBJ2-1|NA|TRBV7-9
CASSSQGPSSYNEQFF
TGTGCCAGCAGCTCACAGGGACCTAGCTCCTACAATGAGCAGTTCTTC
>TRBJ1-5|NA|TRBV28
CASSLYTPSNQPQHF
TGTGCCAGCAGTTTATACACCCCTAGCAATCAGCCCCAGCATTTT
>TRBJ2-2|NA|TRBV4-3
CASSRFGAALGTGELFF
TGCGCCAGCAGCCGCTTTGGAGCGGCACTGGGCACCGGGGAGCTGTTTTTT
>TRBJ2-7|NA|TRBV4-1
CASSPTGQRAYEQYF
TGCGCCAGCAGCCCAACCGGACAGAGAGCCTACGAGCAGTACTTC
>TRBJ2-2|NA|TRBV19
CASSNWATGELFF
TGTGCCAGTAGTAATTGGGCCACCGGGGAGCTGTTTTTT
>TRBJ1-1|NA|TRBV14
CASSVSLNTEAFF
TGTGCCAGCAGCGTATCTTTGAACACTGAAGCTTTCTTT
>TRBJ2-2|TRBD2|TRBV7-9
CASSLFASGGNTGELFF
TGTGCCAGCAGCTTATTCGCTAGCGGGGGAAACACCGGGGAGCTGTTTTTT
>TRBJ2-7|NA|TRBV10-3
CAISETGHTYEQYF
TGTGCCATCAGTGAGACAGGTCACACCTACGAGCAGTACTTC
>TRBJ2-7|NA|TRBV27
CASSFGGREQYF
TGTGCCAGCAGTTTCGGGGGGCGCGAGCAGTACTTC
>TRBJ2-1|TRBD2|TRBV5-6
CASSYPGLAGASSEQFF
TGTGCCAGCAGCTACCCGGGACTAGCGGGAGCGTCTAGTGAGCAGTTCTTC
>TRBJ2-3|NA|TRBV4-2
CASSQEGNRVTQYF
TGTGCCAGCAGCCAAGAGGGAAACAGGGTTACGCAGTATTTT
>TRBJ2-7|NA|TRBV18
CASSPSQVAYEQYF
TGTGCCAGCTCACCGTCACAGGTGGCCTACGAGCAGTACTTC
>TRBJ1-2|NA|TRBV18
CASSQSYRESYTF
TGTGCCAGCTCACAATCATACAGGGAGAGCTACACCTTC
>TRBJ1-2|TRBD1|TRBV15
CATSRAGTVNYGYTF
TGTGCCACCAGCAGAGCCGGGACAGTTAACTATGGCTACACCTTC